This record concerns one T cell receptor (beta chain) sequence. Its specificity is unknown. These data are taken from a study of OX40 agonist ivuxolimab in advanced cancers. Study information: The drug used for patients, ivuxolimab, was an agonistic anti-OX40 (CD134) antibody. Study results and caveats: Which antigen the expanded peripheral T cells recognized is unknown. The 0.1-3.0 mg/kg partial responders had among the lowest clonal expansion.

The V gene's germline CDR1 is KGHSH and CDR2 LQKENI. V was trimmed by 3 bases and J by 5 bases, leaving 22 bases between them. This CDR3 has 17 amino acids. The method was immunoSEQ multiplex PCR; TCRdb's version includes in-frame clones alone and lacks a portion of them. The sample has 50,000 to 65,000 clones; approximately 89% are singletons. The chain employs TRBV18 and TRBJ2-5; D may be TRBD2 (6 bases). Sequencing was performed on CD4+ or CD8+ T cells sorted from blood, taken in a trial of the OX40 agonist ivuxolimab. The source of this sequence is an adult with an advanced solid tumor such as melanoma, head and neck, liver or kidney cancer. The CDR3 DNA sequence: TGTGCCAGCTCACCGGGTTCGGCCCTAGCGTTGATCGAGACCCAGTACTTC. Translating it yields CASSPGSALALIETQYF.